The 29 T cell receptor beta chains given below trace back to one sample, sequenced in a study of cytomegalovirus exposure and HLA in healthy donors. PCR used 60 Vbeta primers and 13 Jbeta primers. Assay used: immunoSEQ multiplex PCR; TCRdb lists only in-frame clones, some missing. The profile covers under 150,000 clones, with 70% to 85% appearing a single time and roughly 2.5% taken by the ten largest. The specimen was PBMCs. The receptors were gathered from a boy aged 2 to 9 in good health and CMV-seronegative.

This clone has more than one count but fewer than ten. The chain uses TRBV6-1 and TRBJ1-3; unclear D gene. Germline lookup yields CDR1 MNHNS and CDR2 SASEGT. Trimming removed 0 bases at V and 0 bases at J, with 9 bases between. The CDR3 spans 16 residues. The CDR3 DNA is TGTGCCAGCAGTGAAGCTACAGCCGACTCTGGAAACACCATATATTTT. Protein sequence: CASSEATADSGNTIYF.

This chain uses TRBV7-2 with TRBJ2-5; 14 bases are a match to TRBD2. The V gene's germline CDR1 is SGHTA and CDR2 FQGNSA. The CDR3 contains 16 residues. Unmatched junction bases numbered 6, after V lost 5 bases and J lost 4 bases. The CDR3 reads CASSLVTSGGAETQYF. The CDR3 coding sequence is TGTGCCAGCAGCCTGGTGACTAGCGGGGGGGCAGAGACCCAGTACTTC.

This clone was counted once. The chain joins TRBV28 to TRBJ1-1; D possibly corresponds to TRBD1 (5 bases). Germline lookup yields CDR1 MDHEN and CDR2 SYDVKM. Trimming pared 2 bases from V and 1 base from J, leaving 5 bases between. The CDR3 has 13 residues. The CDR3 DNA reads as TGTGCCAGCAGTTTAGGACAGAACACTGAAGCTTTCTTT. Protein product: CASSLGQNTEAFF.

This sequence joins TRBV4-3 and TRBJ1-1; D is uncertain. The CDR3 sequence is 15 residues long. The germline V gene encodes CDR1 LGHNA and CDR2 YSLEER. Between the trimmed V and J ends, which lost 1 base and 1 base, there was a span of 10 bases. DNA of the CDR3: TGCGCCAGCAGCCAAGGTCGGTTCTCGAACACTGAAGCTTTCTTT. Protein: CASSQGRFSNTEAFF.

This clone was seen a handful of times. V and J are TRBV30 and TRBJ2-1; a possible D gene is TRBD2 (5 bases). This CDR3 is 14 amino acids long. V was shortened by 2 bases and J by 3 bases, with 11 bases between the two germline ends. The germline CDR1 and CDR2 sequences are GTSNPN and SVGIG (reference sequence). The CDR3: CAWSRLADYNEQFF. Written as DNA, the CDR3 is TGTGCCTGGAGTCGTCTAGCAGACTACAATGAGCAGTTCTTC. The full variable domain, completed using reference TRBV30 and TRBJ2-1, is SQTIHQWPATLVQPVGSPLSLECTVEGTSNPNLYWYRQAAGRGLQLLFYSVGIGQISSEVPQNLSASRPQDRQFILSSKKLLLSDSGFYLCAWSRLADYNEQFFGPGTRLTVL.

The chain carries TRBV5-5 and TRBJ1-5; the match to TRBD1 covers 7 bases. With V trimmed by 2 bases and J by 3 bases, 8 bases remained unmatched. Germline V gives CDR1 SGHKS, CDR2 YYEKEE (reference sequence). There are 16 residues in the CDR3. The CDR3 DNA follows: TGTGCCAGCAGCTTAGCCTCCGGGACAGACAATCAGCCCCAGCATTTT. It translates to CASSLASGTDNQPQHF. The variable domain in full, completed from reference TRBV5-5 and TRBJ1-5, reads DAGVTQSPTHLIKTRGQQVTLRCSPISGHKSVSWYQQVLGQGPQFIFQYYEKEERGRGNFPDRFSARQFPNYSSELNVNALLLGDSALYLCASSLASGTDNQPQHFGDGTRLSIL.

V gene TRBV18 combines with J gene TRBJ1-1, with a possible D match to TRBD1 (6 bases). V dropped 3 bases and J dropped 1 base, with 9 bases sitting between them. Germline V gene lookup returns CDR1 KGHSH and CDR2 LQKENI. This CDR3 is built from 14 residues. In nucleotides, the CDR3 is TGTGCCAGCTCACCTACAGGGCCGAACACTGAAGCTTTCTTT. Amino acid sequence: CASSPTGPNTEAFF.

This chain joins TRBV10-3 and TRBJ2-5, with 7 bases fitting TRBD2. CDR1 is ENHRY, CDR2 SYGVKD, per germline. There are 15 residues in the CDR3. V lost 10 bases to trimming and J lost 4 bases; unmatched junction nucleotides: 15. The CDR3 sequence: CASKEPAGDGETQYF. The CDR3, as DNA: TGTGCCAGCAAAGAACCGGCGGGAGACGGAGAGACCCAGTACTTC.

This chain uses TRBV29-1 with TRBJ2-6; D might be TRBD1 (6 bases). Germline assignment: CDR1 SQVTM and CDR2 ANQGSEA. Trimming left V 6 bases short and J 0 bases short, with 18 bases between. CDR3 length: 17 amino acids. This CDR3 reads CSVRRQDVPSGANVLTF. The CDR3 region has the DNA TGCAGCGTCCGGCGACAGGACGTCCCCTCTGGGGCCAACGTCCTGACTTTC.

This clone was detected only a few times. This chain uses TRBV6-6 with TRBJ1-1; D possibly corresponds to TRBD1 (5 bases). The V gene lost 7 bases and the J gene lost 0 bases, with 12 bases spanning the gap. CDR1 is MNHNY, CDR2 SVGAGI, per germline (reference sequence). CDR3 length: 14 amino acids. CDR3: CASTEQQVNTEAFF. For the CDR3, the DNA is TGTGCCAGCACCGAACAACAGGTGAACACTGAAGCTTTCTTT.

The rearrangement links TRBV15 to TRBJ2-1; 9 bases agree with TRBD2. Germline V gene sequence: CDR1 LNHNV, CDR2 YYDKDF (reference sequence). The CDR3 has 16 amino acids. J was trimmed by 8 bases and V by 0 bases; bases with no gene match: 8. CDR3 sequence reads: CATSREVAGVWDEQFF. CDR3 in DNA: TGTGCCACCAGCAGAGAGGTAGCGGGAGTATGGGATGAGCAGTTCTTC.

CDR3 in DNA: TGTGCCATCAGTGAGTCCGACGGCGGGAGTACATATACGCAGTATTTT. It encodes CAISESDGGSTYTQYF. This rearrangement joins TRBV10-3 to TRBJ2-3; 7 positions match TRBD2. V shed 0 bases and J 7 bases; nucleotides not matched to a gene: 10. Germline values: CDR1 ENHRY, CDR2 SYGVKD. The CDR3 extends over 16 amino acids.

Only a few counts were recorded for this clone. This chain uses TRBV4-3 with TRBJ2-5, with 12 bases matching TRBD2. Per the germline V gene, CDR1 is LGHNA and CDR2 is YSLEER. CDR3 length: 16 residues. The V and J ends lost 4 bases and 2 bases, in that order; junction bases with no gene match: 5. Here the CDR3 DNA reads TGCGCCAGCAGCCCCACCGGGACTAGCGGGCAAGAGACCCAGTACTTC. This codes for CASSPTGTSGQETQYF.

V gene TRBV7-3 combines with J gene TRBJ1-6, with TRBD1 matching 7 bases. Germline loops: CDR1 SGHTA, CDR2 FQGTGA. J lost 7 bases, V lost 1 base, and 4 bases had no gene match. CDR3 length: 15 residues. The CDR3 protein is CASSLKGAGNSPLHF. DNA of the CDR3: TGTGCCAGCAGCTTAAAGGGGGCTGGGAATTCACCCCTCCACTTT. The variable domain in full, completed from reference TRBV7-3 and TRBJ1-6, reads GAGVSQTPSNKVTEKGKYVELRCDPISGHTALYWYRQSLGQGPEFLIYFQGTGAADDSGLPNDRFFAVRPEGSVSTLKIQRTERGDSAVYLCASSLKGAGNSPLHFGNGTRLTVT.

The chain recombines TRBV30 with TRBJ1-2, with 7 bases fitting TRBD1. The CDR3 has 14 amino acids. The V segment lost 2 bases and the J segment 5 bases; nucleotides outside the gene matches: 8. Germline CDR1 reads GTSNPN; CDR2 reads SVGIG (reference sequence). CDR3 nucleotides: TGTGCCTGGAGTAGGACCGGGACAGAATATGGCTACACCTTC. Amino acids: CAWSRTGTEYGYTF.

As to this clone: A read error may produce the germline difference seen at one junction end. V is TRBV7-9 and J is TRBJ1-1, with 9 bases fitting TRBD1. Per the germline V gene, CDR1 is SEHNR and CDR2 is FQNEAQ (reference sequence). The CDR3 contains 17 residues. Here the CDR3 reads CSSSLYETGGWDTEAFF. The CDR3, as DNA: TGTTCCAGCAGCTTATATGAAACAGGGGGCTGGGACACTGAAGCTTTCTTT.

The rearrangement joins TRBV11-2 to TRBJ2-2; 7 positions match TRBD1. In germline, CDR1 is SGHAT, CDR2 FQNNGV. Trimming cost V 3 bases and J 3 bases; bases outside gene matches: 4. This CDR3 contains 15 residues. CDR3 residues: CASSFGTAYTGELFF. The DNA for the CDR3 is TGTGCCAGCAGCTTTGGGACAGCTTACACCGGGGAGCTGTTTTTT.

The J gene is TRBJ1-2, the V gene TRBV19; D is unresolved. The germline V gene encodes CDR1 LNHDA and CDR2 SQIVND (reference sequence). V lost 5 bases, J lost 3 bases, and 7 bases lay in between. CDR3 length equals 12 residues. The CDR3 sequence: CASSPSDYGYTF. CDR3 in DNA: TGTGCCAGTAGTCCCTCTGACTATGGCTACACCTTC.

CDR3 bases: TGCGCCAGCAGCCAAGAGCGGGGGGTTGGGACCCAGTACTTC. Residues: CASSQERGVGTQYF. J is TRBJ2-5 and V is TRBV4-3, with 8 nucleotides matching TRBD2. Unmatched junction bases numbered 4, after V lost 0 bases and J lost 7 bases. The CDR3 contains 14 residues. CDR1 is LGHNA, CDR2 YSLEER, per germline.

The chain uses TRBV19 and TRBJ1-2; no reliable D call. The ends were cut back, 1 base at V and 5 bases at J, with 11 bases in the middle. CDR1 is LNHDA, CDR2 SQIVND, per germline (reference sequence). The CDR3 is made up of 14 amino acids. The CDR3 DNA follows: TGTGCCAGTAGTATAGTTGAACAGCAGTATGGCTACACCTTC. As protein: CASSIVEQQYGYTF.

For the CDR3, the DNA is TGTGCCAGCAGCTTCCAAGGGATCGGGGCTGGAAACACCATATATTTT. Amino acid sequence: CASSFQGIGAGNTIYF. The chain is built from TRBV5-6 and TRBJ1-3; no definite D call. Per germline, CDR1 SGHDT and CDR2 YYEEEE. CDR3 length equals 16 residues. V was shortened by 2 bases and J by 2 bases, with 14 bases between the two germline ends.

This chain connects TRBV6-4 to TRBJ2-5; D is perhaps TRBD2 (5 bases). The V gene lost 7 bases and the J gene lost 2 bases, with 23 bases spanning the gap. The CDR3 sequence is 17 residues long. Germline-derived CDR1 and CDR2 are MRHNA and SNTAGT. This CDR3 is CASTPGRDSRTQETQYF. DNA for the CDR3: TGTGCCAGCACTCCAGGACGGGATTCCAGAACGCAAGAGACCCAGTACTTC.

V is TRBV6-4 and J is TRBJ2-1; TRBD2 matches at 11 bases. The J segment lost 9 bases and the V segment lost 3 bases, leaving 7 bases of the junction unmatched. The length of the CDR3 is 15 residues. Germline V CDR1 and CDR2: MRHNA, SNTAGT. The CDR3 DNA is TGTGCCAGCAGTGAAACTAGCGGGAGTTTTCTTGAGCAGTTCTTC. It yields the protein CASSETSGSFLEQFF.

Concerning this clone itself: The junction does not match germline at one end; this may be a read error. The chain carries TRBV7-9 and TRBJ2-1; TRBD2 matches 10 bases. The CDR3 has 15 amino acids. Germline V gene sequence: CDR1 SEHNR, CDR2 FQNEAQ (reference sequence). In DNA form, the CDR3 reads TGTTCCAGCAGCTCGGGACTAGCGCAGAACAATGAGCAGTTCTTC. This codes for CSSSSGLAQNNEQFF.

The chain links TRBV4-3 to TRBJ1-2, with a tentative D call TRBD1 (5 bases). V was pared by 1 base and J by 5 bases, with 14 bases between. The germline V gene encodes CDR1 LGHNA and CDR2 YSLEER. This CDR3 has 15 amino acids. CDR3 coding DNA: TGCGCCAGCAGCCAAGGTAGACAGCCAAATTATGGCTACACCTTC. It codes for CASSQGRQPNYGYTF.

This chain uses TRBV28 with TRBJ2-7; TRBD2 is a possible D gene (6 bases). Per the germline V gene, CDR1 is MDHEN and CDR2 is SYDVKM. Trimming took off 0 bases at V and 1 base at J, with 19 bases between the two ends. The CDR3 is 18 residues long. In DNA, the CDR3 is TGTGCCAGCAGTTTATGGTCTCAGGGACTGCTACGTTCCTACGAGCAGTACGTC. It encodes CASSLWSQGLLRSYEQYV.

This chain links TRBV15 with TRBJ2-3; a weak D match, TRBD2 (5 bases). V was cut by 0 bases and J by 2 bases, with 15 bases left in between. CDR1 LNHNV and CDR2 YYDKDF come from the germline V gene (reference sequence). The CDR3 runs to 17 residues. This CDR3 reads CATSRDQRQRFTDTQYF. The CDR3 coding sequence is TGTGCCACCAGCAGAGATCAGAGGCAGCGGTTCACAGATACGCAGTATTTT.

The chain employs TRBV7-9 and TRBJ1-3, with D unresolved. The CDR3 sequence is 14 residues long. With 1 base removed from V and 1 base from J, the gap between germline ends came to 5 bases. Germline V gene sequence: CDR1 SEHNR, CDR2 FQNEAQ (reference sequence). The CDR3 sequence: CASSLGDSGNTIYF. CDR3 in DNA: TGTGCCAGCAGCTTAGGAGATTCTGGAAACACCATATATTTT.

Written as DNA, the CDR3 is TGTGCCAGCAGTTCCGGTTCGGCCGGGGAGCTGTTTTTT. This translates into CASSSGSAGELFF. This sequence joins TRBV6-4 and TRBJ2-2; no clear D gene. CDR3 length equals 13 residues. Trimming pared 5 bases from V and 6 bases from J, leaving 10 bases between. CDR1 and CDR2 (germline): MRHNA, SNTAGT.